The clone carrying this T cell receptor beta chain was seen more than once but under ten times. Its target is unknown. This sample stems from a study of blood T cells in healthy people across ages. Alongside a J-beta primer mix, a sample-barcoded 5' primer served in a second PCR lasting roughly 7 to 12 cycles. TCRdb reprocessed the 5' RACE reads with MiXCR, giving one entry per CDR3 protein. The sample contains about 800,000 distinct CDR3 sequences, around a quarter of which appear only once. Study results and caveats: Estimated diversity, derived from one million T cells, was regarded as an underestimate. Age advanced and TCR beta diversity per million T cells fell, roughly linearly.

The V and J ends lost 0 bases and 1 base respectively, with 6 bases between them. CDR3 size: 14 residues. Germline loops: CDR1 LNHNV, CDR2 YYDKDF (reference sequence). This sample also belongs to another study, concerning T cells of mothers and their children. That source notes: More than five children and their three healthy Caucasian mothers were the donors. No clone of persistent microchimeric T cells was detected.

Sequencing was carried out using blood. This TCR derives from a boy between 10 and 17 years old in good health. V and J are TRBV15 and TRBJ1-1, with D uncertain. The CDR3 sequence is CATSRDWKNTEAFF. The CDR3 DNA is TGTGCCACCAGCAGAGATTGGAAGAACACTGAAGCTTTCTTT.